These T cell receptor beta chains were read from a single sample in a study of cytomegalovirus exposure and HLA in healthy donors. TCRdb keeps only in-frame clones here, not all; method: immunoSEQ multiplex PCR. The sample includes over 150,000 clones, roughly 79% of them seen just once. The sequenced sample was PBMCs. The source of these receptors is a male donor in good health and CMV-seronegative. Both conserved end residues are part of each CDR3. A D gene is named only where the DNA matches it firmly. Expanded clones are given a class, and other clones once, few, many or no size at all.

TRBV9	TRBJ2-7	NA	TRBD1	TGTGCCAGCAGCGCAGAGTTAGGGACAGAGAGCTCCTACGAGCAGTACTTC	CASSAELGTESSYEQYF
TRBV4-1	TRBJ1-1	NA	NA	TGCGCCAGCAGCCTCACTTTCATGAACACTGAAGCTTTCTTT	CASSLTFMNTEAFF
TRBV6-6	TRBJ2-3	NA	TRBD1	TGTGCCAGCAGTTACGGGACAGCTAGCACAGATACGCAGTATTTT	CASSYGTASTDTQYF
TRBV28	TRBJ1-5	NA	NA	TGTGCCAGCAGTTTATGGAGGGGGGGTCAGCCCCAGCATTTT	CASSLWRGGQPQHF
TRBV15	TRBJ1-5	NA	TRBD1	TGTGCCACCAGCAGCGCCCGGGACAGGGATCAGCCCCAGCATTTT	CATSSARDRDQPQHF
TRBV9	TRBJ2-1	NA	TRBD2	TGTGCCAGCTCCCTCCTTGGTAGCGGGAGCTACGGCGAGCAGTTCTTC	CASSLLGSGSYGEQFF
TRBV28	TRBJ2-4	once	NA	TGTGCCAGCAGTCTCGGAGGGCAAGCCAAAAACATTCAGTACTTC	CASSLGGQAKNIQYF
TRBV7-3	TRBJ2-1	NA	TRBD2	TGTGCCAGCAGCTCGGGGGGGAGGGATGAGCAGTTCTTC	CASSSGGRDEQFF
TRBV6-1	TRBJ2-1	NA	TRBD1	TGTGCCAGCAGTCCCCGGACAGGGGGTAAGAATGAGCAGTTCTTC	CASSPRTGGKNEQFF
TRBV11-3	TRBJ2-3	NA	NA	TGTGCCAGCAGTTTCGCCAGGGGCACAGATACGCAGTATTTT	CASSFARGTDTQYF
TRBV30	TRBJ1-5	NA	NA	TGTGCCTGGAGTGTACAGGGTGATCAGCCCCAGCATTTT	CAWSVQGDQPQHF
TRBV6-6	TRBJ1-5	NA	NA	TGTGCCAGCAGTCTCTGGGACACTAGCAATCAGCCCCAGCATTTT	CASSLWDTSNQPQHF
TRBV9	TRBJ1-1	NA	NA	TGTGCCAGCAGCGTATACAGGGACACTGAAGCTTTCTTT	CASSVYRDTEAFF
TRBV19	TRBJ2-3	few	NA	TGTGCCAGTAGTATAGTCCAGGCCCCTAGCACAGATACGCAGTATTTT	CASSIVQAPSTDTQYF
TRBV10-1	TRBJ2-4	NA	TRBD1	TGCGCCAGCAGTGAAGGACAGGGAATAGCCAAAAACATTCAGTACTTC	CASSEGQGIAKNIQYF
TRBV9	TRBJ2-3	NA	NA	TGTGCCAGCAGCGTACAGACAGATACGCAGTATTTT	CASSVQTDTQYF
TRBV9	TRBJ2-1	NA	TRBD1	TGTGCCAGCAGCTACGGACAGGGGGCCCCCAATGAGCAGTTCTTC	CASSYGQGAPNEQFF
TRBV30	TRBJ1-5	NA	NA	TGTGCCTGGAGTGTAGGTTGGGACAAAAATCAGCCCCAGCATTTT	CAWSVGWDKNQPQHF
TRBV7-9	TRBJ1-1	NA	NA	TGTGCCAGCAGCTTCCAGTTGAACACTGAAGCTTTCTTT	CASSFQLNTEAFF
TRBV28	TRBJ2-1	NA	NA	TGTGCCAGCAGACCGGCCGGGATGTCATACAATGAGCAGTTCTTC	CASRPAGMSYNEQFF
TRBV18	TRBJ1-5	once	NA	TGTGCCAGCTCACCACTCAGGGCGGGCAATCAGCCCCAGCATTTT	CASSPLRAGNQPQHF
TRBV6-5	TRBJ2-7	NA	NA	TGTGCCACCACGTCGGGAGATTACGAGCAGTACTTC	CATTSGDYEQYF
TRBV30	TRBJ1-2	NA	NA	TGTGCCTGTGGTAGGCAGGGTGGTGGCTACACCTTC	CACGRQGGGYTF
TRBV27	TRBJ2-2	NA	NA	TGTGCCAGCAGTCCCTCCGGGGACGGGGAGCTGTTTTTT	CASSPSGDGELFF
TRBV27	TRBJ1-2	NA	NA	TGTGCCAGCAGTTTAACGGGAAATGATGGCTACACCTTC	CASSLTGNDGYTF
TRBV5-1	TRBJ2-1	NA	NA	TGCGCCAGCAGCTCCGAAGCTAGTGGTTACAATGAGCAGTTCTTC	CASSSEASGYNEQFF
TRBV2	TRBJ1-2	NA	TRBD1	TGTGCCAGCAGGCTAACAGGGGACAGTCTCTATGGCTACACCTTC	CASRLTGDSLYGYTF
TRBV30	TRBJ2-6	NA	TRBD1	TGTGCCGCCTTACAGGGGGTGGGGGCCAACGTCCTGACTTTC	CAALQGVGANVLTF
TRBV7-9	TRBJ1-1	NA	NA	TGTGCCAGCAGCTTGGCGGCCCTGAACACTGAAGCTTTCTTT	CASSLAALNTEAFF
TRBV7-8	TRBJ2-7	NA	TRBD2	TGTGCCAGCAGGGAGGGAGGGCCCTACGAGCAGTACTTC	CASREGGPYEQYF
TRBV5-8	TRBJ2-1	once	NA	TGTGCCAGCAAAAATCGAGGGACTCTTTACAATGAGCAGTTCTTC	CASKNRGTLYNEQFF
TRBV7-2	TRBJ2-1	NA	NA	TGTGCCAGCAGCGTCGGGTTAGGGGGCTACAATGAGCAGTTCTTC	CASSVGLGGYNEQFF
TRBV30	TRBJ1-2	NA	TRBD1	TGTGCCTACCGCCCCAGGGGGTCGCTTGGCTACACCTTC	CAYRPRGSLGYTF
TRBV7-3	TRBJ2-1	NA	TRBD2	TGTGCCAGCAGCCCACGGGGGGGGAATGAGCAGTTCTTC	CASSPRGGNEQFF
TRBV4-2	TRBJ2-2	NA	NA	TGTGCCAGCAGCCAAGATCTAGGGGCCTACACCGGGGAGCTGTTTTTT	CASSQDLGAYTGELFF
TRBV28	TRBJ2-6	NA	NA	TGTGCCAGCAGTTCTGTGGGGGCCAACGTCCTGACTTTC	CASSSVGANVLTF
TRBV29-1	TRBJ1-1	few	NA	TGCAGCGTGGCCGGGGTTCTACTGAACACTGAAGCTTTCTTT	CSVAGVLLNTEAFF
TRBV28	TRBJ1-5	NA	NA	TGTGCCAGCAGTTTGGTCAGTAGCAATCAGCCCCAGCATTTT	CASSLVSSNQPQHF
TRBV5-4	TRBJ2-7	few	TRBD2	TGTGCCAGCAGCCCCGTTGGGCGGGAGAGCGAGCAGTACTTC	CASSPVGRESEQYF